Below, 30 T cell receptor beta chains from the same sample are listed, as sequenced in a study of cytomegalovirus exposure and HLA in healthy donors. PCR amplification relied on 60 Vbeta primers (plus 13 Jbeta primers). The data were produced by immunoSEQ multiplex PCR, yet TCRdb's version contains in-frame clones alone and is incomplete. The sample includes roughly 170,000 clones, 80% of them seen just once. Sequencing was done on a sample of PBMCs. The source is a boy between 10 and 17 years old in good health and CMV-seronegative.

The chain links TRBV14 to TRBJ2-1; 15 bases fit TRBD2. The junction had 7 bases not matched to a gene; V was cut back by 4 bases and J by 6 bases. This CDR3 has 17 amino acids. Germline V gene lookup returns CDR1 SGHDN and CDR2 FVKESK. The CDR3 reads CASSPRRGLAGGNEQFF. As DNA, the CDR3 is TGTGCCAGCAGCCCACGGAGGGGACTAGCGGGAGGCAATGAGCAGTTCTTC.

This clone was counted between two and nine times. The chain recombines TRBV6-5 with TRBJ2-7, with D possibly TRBD1 on 6 matching bases. The germline V gene has CDR1 MNHEY and CDR2 SVGAGI. The CDR3 consists of 14 residues. The V and J ends lost 8 bases and 3 bases respectively, with 17 bases between them. The CDR3 region has the DNA TGTGCCAGCGCTAAAAGGGACACTCTCTACGAGCAGTACTTC. Translation: CASAKRDTLYEQYF.

The chain has TRBV25-1 and TRBJ1-3; 8 nucleotides agree with TRBD1. The CDR3 runs 16 residues. Germline trimming cut 3 bases from V and 4 bases from J; bases unmatched to any gene: 8. Looked up from germline, CDR1 is MGHDK and CDR2 is SYGVNS. The CDR3 nucleotides are TGTGCCAGCAGTGACTCCGGACAGGGAGCAGGAAACACCATATATTTT. Protein sequence: CASSDSGQGAGNTIYF.

This chain joins TRBV15 and TRBJ1-2; TRBD1 aligns across 8 bases. Trimming removed 0 bases from V and 6 bases from J; junction bases left unmatched: 3. Germline CDR1 reads LNHNV; CDR2 reads YYDKDF (reference sequence). The CDR3 extends over 14 amino acids. CDR3: CATSRDGQGNGYTF. The CDR3 DNA is TGTGCCACCAGCAGAGACGGACAGGGAAATGGCTACACCTTC.

This clone was observed once. The CDR3: CASSLAVWGPRNEGTDTQYF. The DNA of the CDR3 is TGTGCCAGCAGCTTAGCCGTATGGGGCCCACGAAACGAAGGCACAGATACGCAGTATTTT. The V gene is TRBV11-3, the J gene TRBJ2-3, with TRBD1 as a possible D gene (5 bases). Trimming took 1 base from V and 1 from J, leaving 24 bases between them. CDR3 length: 20 amino acids. CDR1 SGHNT and CDR2 YENEEA come from the germline V gene. Full variable domain (outside the CDR3, taken from reference TRBV11-3 and TRBJ2-3): EAGVVQSPRYKIIEKKQPVAFWCNPISGHNTLYWYLQNLGQGPELLIRYENEEAVDDSQLPKDRFSAERLKGVDSTLKIQPAELGDSAVYLCASSLAVWGPRNEGTDTQYFGPGTRLTVL.

The J gene is TRBJ2-6, the V gene TRBV19; D not certain. With 7 bases removed from V and 0 bases from J, the gap between germline ends came to 7 bases. From germline, CDR1 is LNHDA and CDR2 SQIVND (reference sequence). There are 14 residues in the CDR3. CDR3 DNA: TGTGCCAGTATTGGCCGCTCTGGGGCCAACGTCCTGACTTTC. Encoded protein: CASIGRSGANVLTF.

The rearrangement links TRBV9 to TRBJ2-3; 7 positions agree with TRBD1. V lost 3 bases, J lost 5 bases, and 6 bases stayed unmatched. The length of the CDR3 is 14 residues. Germline V gene sequence: CDR1 SGDLS, CDR2 YYNGEE. CDR3 DNA: TGTGCCAGCAGCGAAGCAGGGGGTCGAGATACGCAGTATTTT. This sequence encodes CASSEAGGRDTQYF.

The CDR3 DNA is TGTGCCAGCAGTCGTCTCTGGGGGGACACTGAAGCTTTCTTT. It encodes CASSRLWGDTEAFF. This chain connects TRBV27 to TRBJ1-1, with D maybe TRBD1 (5 bases). Trimming removed 5 bases from V and 3 bases from J, with 13 bases in between. The germline CDR1 and CDR2 sequences are MNHEY and SMNVEV (reference sequence). This CDR3 is built from 14 residues.

This sequence joins TRBV19 and TRBJ2-7, with 7 bases identical to TRBD2. The CDR3 has 13 residues. With 5 bases clipped from V and 5 bases from J, the junction kept 6 bases outside the gene matches. Germline loops: CDR1 LNHDA, CDR2 SQIVND (reference sequence). The CDR3 region is CASSLDRGDEQYF. The CDR3 coding sequence is TGTGCCAGTAGTCTGGACCGGGGGGACGAGCAGTACTTC.

The chain carries TRBV30 and TRBJ1-6; the match to TRBD1 covers 7 bases. This CDR3 has 17 residues. Germline V gene lookup returns CDR1 GTSNPN and CDR2 SVGIG (reference sequence). Trimming cost V 2 bases and J 7 bases; bases outside gene matches: 14. In nucleotides, the CDR3 is TGTGCCTGGAGTCGGGAGCCTCGACAGGGAACCAATTCACCCCTCCACTTT. Residues: CAWSREPRQGTNSPLHF.

V and J are TRBV9 and TRBJ2-1, with TRBD2 identical over 12 bases. Germline CDR1 reads SGDLS; CDR2 reads YYNGEE. V gave up 0 bases and J gave up 6 bases; unmatched junction bases: 13. This CDR3 region has 19 residues. In nucleotides, the CDR3 is TGTGCCAGCAGCGTAGATAGCATGCTAGCGGGAGGGTGGGGCAATGAGCAGTTCTTC. Its protein is CASSVDSMLAGGWGNEQFF.

The V call is TRBV7-2, the J call TRBJ1-4; D is perhaps TRBD1 (6 bases). Germline CDR1 reads SGHTA; CDR2 reads FQGNSA. V was shortened by 0 bases and J by 0 bases, with 8 bases between the two germline ends. The CDR3 has 16 residues. CDR3: CASSLAGGATNEKLFF. The CDR3, as DNA: TGTGCCAGCAGCTTAGCAGGGGGAGCAACTAATGAAAAACTGTTTTTT.

The gene calls are TRBV30 and TRBJ1-2; D remains unclear. V was trimmed by 0 bases and J by 4 bases, leaving 12 bases between them. This CDR3 has 14 residues. The V gene's germline CDR1 is GTSNPN and CDR2 SVGIG (reference sequence). For the CDR3, the DNA is TGTGCCTGGAGTGTATTCCACCGGGTCTATGGCTACACCTTC. Translated: CAWSVFHRVYGYTF.

This clone occurred once. V gene TRBV28 combines with J gene TRBJ2-7; no definite D call. CDR3 size: 13 residues. Germline-derived CDR1 and CDR2 are MDHEN and SYDVKM. V was clipped by 4 bases and J by 0 bases, with 7 bases between them. DNA of the CDR3: TGTGCCAGCAGTTCCGGTAGCTCCTACGAGCAGTACTTC. Amino acid sequence: CASSSGSSYEQYF.

CDR3 sequence (DNA): TGTGCCAGCAGCTTCCGACAAGGAACAGAAAAACTGTTTTTT. This encodes CASSFRQGTEKLFF. The chain employs TRBV5-5 and TRBJ1-4; D ambiguous. This CDR3 comprises 14 residues. V lost 2 bases and J lost 8, with 13 bases in between. Germline V gives CDR1 SGHKS, CDR2 YYEKEE (reference sequence).

This clone occurred once. V usage is TRBV7-2 and J usage is TRBJ2-2; TRBD1 matches at 7 bases. J lost 5 bases, V lost 2 bases, and 8 bases had no gene match. This CDR3 spans 16 amino acids. The germline gives CDR1 SGHTA, CDR2 FQGNSA. The CDR3, as DNA: TGTGCCAGCAGCTTAAATCCGGGACAGTTGACCGGGGAGCTGTTTTTT. Translating gives CASSLNPGQLTGELFF.

This clone is a singleton in its sample. The chain recombines TRBV6-1 with TRBJ1-1, with D uncertain. Germline V gene lookup returns CDR1 MNHNS and CDR2 SASEGT. V lost 5 bases and J lost 7, with 17 bases in between. The CDR3 runs 14 residues. CDR3 sequence (DNA): TGTGCCAGCAGTTTACAGAGATTGCCCGATGAAGCTTTCTTT. Its protein product is CASSLQRLPDEAFF.

The rearrangement joins TRBV16 to TRBJ2-5, with D perhaps TRBD2 (6 bases). Trimming removed 1 base at V and 3 bases at J, with 9 bases between. The CDR3 extends over 14 amino acids. The V gene's germline CDR1 is KGHSY and CDR2 FQNENV. In DNA, the CDR3 is TGTGCCAGCAGCCAATACGGGGGAGAAGAGACCCAGTACTTC. It translates to CASSQYGGEETQYF.

V gene TRBV14 combines with J gene TRBJ2-1; no firm D call. In germline, CDR1 is SGHDN, CDR2 FVKESK. CDR3 size: 13 residues. V lost 0 bases to trimming and J lost 8 bases, with 8 bases between them. CDR3 sequence: CASSQELRDEQFF. The CDR3 DNA reads as TGTGCCAGCAGCCAAGAATTACGGGATGAGCAGTTCTTC.

The chain combines TRBV11-3 with TRBJ2-1, with TRBD2 identical over 13 bases. The CDR3 is 16 residues long. The junction had 3 bases not matched to a gene; V was cut back by 5 bases and J by 2 bases. Germline CDR1 SGHNT, CDR2 YENEEA. The CDR3 DNA is TGTGCCAGCAGCCCTGGGACTAGCGGGACCTACAATGAGCAGTTCTTC. Translated: CASSPGTSGTYNEQFF.

Only a few counts were recorded for this clone. This rearrangement joins TRBV4-3 to TRBJ1-1; D ambiguous. Germline V gives CDR1 LGHNA, CDR2 YSLEER. V gave up 0 bases and J gave up 5 bases, with 7 bases separating them. CDR3 length: 13 residues. The chain's CDR3 is CASSQEGRTEAFF. CDR3 sequence (DNA): TGCGCCAGCAGCCAAGAGGGGAGGACTGAAGCTTTCTTT.

The chain recombines TRBV30 with TRBJ2-5; the D gene is possibly TRBD2 (5 bases). V was clipped by 0 bases and J by 4 bases, with 9 bases between them. The germline V gene has CDR1 GTSNPN and CDR2 SVGIG (reference sequence). The CDR3 covers 13 residues. The chain's CDR3 is CAWSVRVRETQYF. CDR3 sequence (DNA): TGTGCCTGGAGTGTGCGGGTCCGAGAGACCCAGTACTTC. Supplemented by reference TRBV30 and TRBJ2-5, the full variable domain reads SQTIHQWPATLVQPVGSPLSLECTVEGTSNPNLYWYRQAAGRGLQLLFYSVGIGQISSEVPQNLSASRPQDRQFILSSKKLLLSDSGFYLCAWSVRVRETQYFGPGTRLLVL.

The rearrangement links TRBV6-6 to TRBJ1-2, with 7 bases that match TRBD1. CDR3 size: 12 residues. Trimming took 8 bases from V and 5 from J; bases not matched to a gene: 5. Germline CDR1 is MNHNY and CDR2 is SVGAGI (reference sequence). The CDR3 is CASGDREYGYTF. As DNA, the CDR3 is TGTGCCAGCGGTGACAGGGAATATGGCTACACCTTC.

The chain combines TRBV6-6 with TRBJ1-6; D perhaps matches TRBD1 (6 bases). The CDR3 sequence is 14 residues long. V lost 2 bases and J lost 7, with 9 bases in between. Germline assignment: CDR1 MNHNY and CDR2 SVGAGI (reference sequence). This CDR3 is CASSYSQGNSPLHF. The CDR3 DNA reads TGTGCCAGCAGTTACAGTCAGGGGAATTCACCCCTCCACTTT.

This chain connects TRBV6-5 to TRBJ1-1; TRBD1 is a possible D gene (5 bases). V gave up 2 bases and J gave up 1 base, with 8 bases separating them. This CDR3 region has 14 residues. The germline gives CDR1 MNHEY, CDR2 SVGAGI. The CDR3, as DNA: TGTGCCAGCAGTTACGGGGCTCGGAACACTGAAGCTTTCTTT. It encodes CASSYGARNTEAFF.

This clone was observed a few times. The V gene is TRBV6-5, the J gene TRBJ1-1; D gene unclear. The germline gives CDR1 MNHEY, CDR2 SVGAGI. The CDR3 runs to 16 residues. With 4 bases removed from V and 3 bases from J, the gap between germline ends came to 18 bases. CDR3 region: CASSCPLRYRDTEAFF. The CDR3 nucleotides are TGTGCCAGCAGTTGCCCTCTCAGATATCGGGACACTGAAGCTTTCTTT.

The chain employs TRBV9 and TRBJ1-6, with D maybe TRBD1 (6 bases). Trimming cost V 3 bases and J 7 bases, with 14 bases left between them. Germline CDR1 reads SGDLS; CDR2 reads YYNGEE. The CDR3 is 15 residues long. CDR3 sequence (DNA): TGTGCCAGCAGCGCTACAGGGAGGGTAAATTCACCCCTCCACTTT. This sequence encodes CASSATGRVNSPLHF.

The chain is built from TRBV13 and TRBJ1-2; perhaps TRBD1 as D (6 bases). V dropped 4 bases and J dropped 4 bases, with 22 bases sitting between them. This CDR3 has 17 amino acids. From germline, CDR1 is PRHDT and CDR2 FYEKMQ (reference sequence). The CDR3, as DNA: TGTGCCAGCAGCTGGGTTGGGACACGACAGACGTTCTATGGCTACACCTTC. Encoded protein: CASSWVGTRQTFYGYTF.

The chain is built from TRBV5-1 and TRBJ1-2; D possibly corresponds to TRBD1 (5 bases). Germline CDR1 is SGHRS and CDR2 is YFSETQ. The CDR3 runs to 13 residues. Trimming removed 4 bases from V and 3 bases from J, with 10 bases in between. The chain's CDR3 is CASSLREDYGYTF. CDR3 nucleotide sequence: TGCGCCAGCAGCCTCAGGGAGGACTATGGCTACACCTTC.

This clone was observed many times. This chain connects TRBV6-4 to TRBJ2-1; maybe TRBD2 (5 bases). This CDR3 spans 15 amino acids. Germline-derived CDR1 and CDR2 are MRHNA and SNTAGT. V was clipped by 3 bases and J by 3 bases, with 12 bases between them. CDR3 in DNA: TGTGCCAGCAGTGAAGGTGCTGGGAGCTACAATGAGCAGTTCTTC. Protein: CASSEGAGSYNEQFF.